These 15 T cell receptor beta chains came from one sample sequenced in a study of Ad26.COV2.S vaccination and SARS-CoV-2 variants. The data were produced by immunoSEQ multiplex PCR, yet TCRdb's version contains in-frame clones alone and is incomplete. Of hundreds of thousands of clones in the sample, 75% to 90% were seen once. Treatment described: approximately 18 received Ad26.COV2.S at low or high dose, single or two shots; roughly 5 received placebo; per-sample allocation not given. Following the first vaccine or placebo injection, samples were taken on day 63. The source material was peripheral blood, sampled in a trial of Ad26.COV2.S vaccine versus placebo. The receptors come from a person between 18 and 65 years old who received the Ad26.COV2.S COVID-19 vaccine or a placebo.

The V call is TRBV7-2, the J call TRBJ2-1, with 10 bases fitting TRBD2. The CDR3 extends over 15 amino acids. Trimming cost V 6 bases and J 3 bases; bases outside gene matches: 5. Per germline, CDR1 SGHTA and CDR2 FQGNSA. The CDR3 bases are TGTGCCAGCAGGTCTGGGACTAGCGTCTACAATGAGCAGTTCTTC. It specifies CASRSGTSVYNEQFF. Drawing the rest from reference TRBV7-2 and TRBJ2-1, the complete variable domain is GAGVSQSPSNKVTEKGKDVELRCDPISGHTALYWYRQSLGQGLEFLIYFQGNSAPDKSGLPSDRFSAERTGGSVSTLTIQRTQQEDSAVYLCASRSGTSVYNEQFFGPGTRLTVL.

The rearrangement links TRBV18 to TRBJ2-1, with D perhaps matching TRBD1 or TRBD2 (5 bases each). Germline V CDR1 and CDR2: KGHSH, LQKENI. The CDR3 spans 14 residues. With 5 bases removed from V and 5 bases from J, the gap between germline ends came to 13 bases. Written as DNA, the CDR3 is TGTGCCAGCTCAGTCCGGGACGGACACAATGAGCAGTTCTTC. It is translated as CASSVRDGHNEQFF.

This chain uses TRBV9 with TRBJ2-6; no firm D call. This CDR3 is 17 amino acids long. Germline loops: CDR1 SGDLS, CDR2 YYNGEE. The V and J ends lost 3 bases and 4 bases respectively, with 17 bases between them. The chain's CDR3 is CASSAVGQSAGANVLTF. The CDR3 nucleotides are TGTGCCAGCAGCGCCGTTGGTCAGAGTGCGGGGGCCAACGTCCTGACTTTC.

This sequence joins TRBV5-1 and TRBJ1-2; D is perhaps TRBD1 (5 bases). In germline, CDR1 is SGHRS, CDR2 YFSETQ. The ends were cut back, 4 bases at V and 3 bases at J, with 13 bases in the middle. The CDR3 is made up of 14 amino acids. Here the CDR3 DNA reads TGCGCCAGCAGCACCGGGACCCCCGACTATGGCTACACCTTC. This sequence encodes CASSTGTPDYGYTF.

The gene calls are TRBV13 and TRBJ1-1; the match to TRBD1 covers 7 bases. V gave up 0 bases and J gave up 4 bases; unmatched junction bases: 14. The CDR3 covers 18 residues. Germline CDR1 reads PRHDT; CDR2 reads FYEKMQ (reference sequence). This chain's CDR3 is CASSLGGTASRWGTEAFF. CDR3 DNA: TGTGCCAGCAGCTTAGGGGGGACAGCCTCTCGTTGGGGCACTGAAGCTTTCTTT. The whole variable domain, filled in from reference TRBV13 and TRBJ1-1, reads AAGVIQSPRHLIKEKRETATLKCYPIPRHDTVYWYQQGPGQDPQFLISFYEKMQSDKGSIPDRFSAQQFSDYHSELNMSSLELGDSALYFCASSLGGTASRWGTEAFFGQGTRLTVV.

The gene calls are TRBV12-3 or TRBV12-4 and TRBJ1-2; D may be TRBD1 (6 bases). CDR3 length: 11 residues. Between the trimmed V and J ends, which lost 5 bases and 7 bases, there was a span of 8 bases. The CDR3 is CASSQGGGYTF. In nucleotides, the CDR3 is TGTGCCAGCAGTCAAGGGGGTGGCTACACCTTC.

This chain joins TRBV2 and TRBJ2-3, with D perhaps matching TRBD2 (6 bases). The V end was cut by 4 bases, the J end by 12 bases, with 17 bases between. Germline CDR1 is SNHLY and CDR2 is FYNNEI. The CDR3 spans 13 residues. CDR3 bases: TGTGCCAGCAGTGGGGGTAGCGGATTGGATCAGTATTTT. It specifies CASSGGSGLDQYF.

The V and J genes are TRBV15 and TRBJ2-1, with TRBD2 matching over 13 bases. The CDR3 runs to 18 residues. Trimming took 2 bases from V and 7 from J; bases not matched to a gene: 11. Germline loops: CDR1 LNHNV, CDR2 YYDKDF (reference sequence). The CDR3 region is CATSRSIRTSGSGNEQFF. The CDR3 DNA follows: TGTGCCACCAGCAGATCTATTCGGACTAGCGGGAGTGGAAATGAGCAGTTCTTC.

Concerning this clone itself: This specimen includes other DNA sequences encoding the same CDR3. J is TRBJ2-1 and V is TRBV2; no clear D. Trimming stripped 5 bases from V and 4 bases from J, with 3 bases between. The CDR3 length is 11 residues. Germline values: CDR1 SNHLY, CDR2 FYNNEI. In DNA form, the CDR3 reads TGTGCCAGCAGTCTTTACAATGAGCAGTTCTTC. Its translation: CASSLYNEQFF.

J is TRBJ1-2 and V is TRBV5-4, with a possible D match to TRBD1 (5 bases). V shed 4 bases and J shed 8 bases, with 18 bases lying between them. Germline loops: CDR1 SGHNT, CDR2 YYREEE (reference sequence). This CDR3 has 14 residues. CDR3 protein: CASSPDRVRGGYTF. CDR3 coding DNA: TGTGCCAGCAGCCCGGACCGTGTGAGGGGCGGCTACACCTTC.

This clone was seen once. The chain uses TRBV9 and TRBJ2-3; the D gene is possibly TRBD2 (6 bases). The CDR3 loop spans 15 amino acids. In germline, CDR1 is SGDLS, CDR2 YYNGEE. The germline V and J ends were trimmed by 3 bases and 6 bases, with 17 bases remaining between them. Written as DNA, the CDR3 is TGTGCCAGCAGCGAAGGGGCAGGAGGGAGGGATACGCAGTATTTT. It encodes CASSEGAGGRDTQYF. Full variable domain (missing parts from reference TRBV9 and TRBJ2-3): DSGVTQTPKHLITATGQRVTLRCSPRSGDLSVYWYQQSLDQGLQFLIQYYNGEERAKGNILERFSAQQFPDLHSELNLSSLELGDSALYFCASSEGAGGRDTQYFGPGTRLTVL.

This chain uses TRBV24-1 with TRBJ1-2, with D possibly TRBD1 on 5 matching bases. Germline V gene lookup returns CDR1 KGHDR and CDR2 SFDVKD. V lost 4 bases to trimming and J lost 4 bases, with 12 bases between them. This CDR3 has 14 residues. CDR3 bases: TGTGCCACCAGTGACGCGGACGGGACCTATGGCTACACCTTC. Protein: CATSDADGTYGYTF.

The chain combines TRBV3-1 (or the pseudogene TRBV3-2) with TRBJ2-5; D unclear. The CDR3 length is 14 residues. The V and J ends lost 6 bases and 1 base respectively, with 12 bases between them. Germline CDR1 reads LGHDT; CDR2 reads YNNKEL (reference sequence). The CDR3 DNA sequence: TGTGCCAGCAGTCGATTCGGAGTCCAAGAGACCCAGTACTTC. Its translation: CASSRFGVQETQYF.

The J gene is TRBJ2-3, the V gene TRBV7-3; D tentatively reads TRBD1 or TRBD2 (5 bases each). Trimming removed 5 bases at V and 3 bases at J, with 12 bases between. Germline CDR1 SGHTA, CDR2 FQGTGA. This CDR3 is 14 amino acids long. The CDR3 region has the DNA TGTGCCAGCAGCCCCCTAGAGGGGACAGATACGCAGTATTTT. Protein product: CASSPLEGTDTQYF.

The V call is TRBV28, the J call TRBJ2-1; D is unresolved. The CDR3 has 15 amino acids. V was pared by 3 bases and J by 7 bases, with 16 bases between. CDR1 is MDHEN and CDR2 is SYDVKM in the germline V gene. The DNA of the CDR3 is TGTGCCAGCAGTTTGTGGACCCCCGACGGGAATGAGCAGTTCTTC. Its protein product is CASSLWTPDGNEQFF.